This T cell receptor beta chain emerged from a study of shared clonotypes between healthy human individuals. Method: immunoSEQ multiplex PCR; TCRdb's copy keeps in-frame clones and lacks some. Of millions of clones listed, about 95% are singletons. V lost 6 bases, J lost 5 bases, and 8 bases stayed unmatched. This CDR3 contains 15 residues. Germline assignment: CDR1 SGHDT and CDR2 YYEEEE. Naive CD8 cells, CD45RO-negative and positively selected for CCR7, excluded terminally differentiated effector memory CD45RA+ cells. The specimen sequenced was naive CD8+ T cells sorted from blood. The chain links TRBV5-6 to TRBJ2-1, with 10 bases identical to TRBD2. This TCR was recovered from a man younger than 30 in good health. The CDR3 region is CASTLLAGRHNEQFF. CDR3 nucleotide sequence: TGTGCCAGCACCCTACTAGCGGGGCGGCACAATGAGCAGTTCTTC.